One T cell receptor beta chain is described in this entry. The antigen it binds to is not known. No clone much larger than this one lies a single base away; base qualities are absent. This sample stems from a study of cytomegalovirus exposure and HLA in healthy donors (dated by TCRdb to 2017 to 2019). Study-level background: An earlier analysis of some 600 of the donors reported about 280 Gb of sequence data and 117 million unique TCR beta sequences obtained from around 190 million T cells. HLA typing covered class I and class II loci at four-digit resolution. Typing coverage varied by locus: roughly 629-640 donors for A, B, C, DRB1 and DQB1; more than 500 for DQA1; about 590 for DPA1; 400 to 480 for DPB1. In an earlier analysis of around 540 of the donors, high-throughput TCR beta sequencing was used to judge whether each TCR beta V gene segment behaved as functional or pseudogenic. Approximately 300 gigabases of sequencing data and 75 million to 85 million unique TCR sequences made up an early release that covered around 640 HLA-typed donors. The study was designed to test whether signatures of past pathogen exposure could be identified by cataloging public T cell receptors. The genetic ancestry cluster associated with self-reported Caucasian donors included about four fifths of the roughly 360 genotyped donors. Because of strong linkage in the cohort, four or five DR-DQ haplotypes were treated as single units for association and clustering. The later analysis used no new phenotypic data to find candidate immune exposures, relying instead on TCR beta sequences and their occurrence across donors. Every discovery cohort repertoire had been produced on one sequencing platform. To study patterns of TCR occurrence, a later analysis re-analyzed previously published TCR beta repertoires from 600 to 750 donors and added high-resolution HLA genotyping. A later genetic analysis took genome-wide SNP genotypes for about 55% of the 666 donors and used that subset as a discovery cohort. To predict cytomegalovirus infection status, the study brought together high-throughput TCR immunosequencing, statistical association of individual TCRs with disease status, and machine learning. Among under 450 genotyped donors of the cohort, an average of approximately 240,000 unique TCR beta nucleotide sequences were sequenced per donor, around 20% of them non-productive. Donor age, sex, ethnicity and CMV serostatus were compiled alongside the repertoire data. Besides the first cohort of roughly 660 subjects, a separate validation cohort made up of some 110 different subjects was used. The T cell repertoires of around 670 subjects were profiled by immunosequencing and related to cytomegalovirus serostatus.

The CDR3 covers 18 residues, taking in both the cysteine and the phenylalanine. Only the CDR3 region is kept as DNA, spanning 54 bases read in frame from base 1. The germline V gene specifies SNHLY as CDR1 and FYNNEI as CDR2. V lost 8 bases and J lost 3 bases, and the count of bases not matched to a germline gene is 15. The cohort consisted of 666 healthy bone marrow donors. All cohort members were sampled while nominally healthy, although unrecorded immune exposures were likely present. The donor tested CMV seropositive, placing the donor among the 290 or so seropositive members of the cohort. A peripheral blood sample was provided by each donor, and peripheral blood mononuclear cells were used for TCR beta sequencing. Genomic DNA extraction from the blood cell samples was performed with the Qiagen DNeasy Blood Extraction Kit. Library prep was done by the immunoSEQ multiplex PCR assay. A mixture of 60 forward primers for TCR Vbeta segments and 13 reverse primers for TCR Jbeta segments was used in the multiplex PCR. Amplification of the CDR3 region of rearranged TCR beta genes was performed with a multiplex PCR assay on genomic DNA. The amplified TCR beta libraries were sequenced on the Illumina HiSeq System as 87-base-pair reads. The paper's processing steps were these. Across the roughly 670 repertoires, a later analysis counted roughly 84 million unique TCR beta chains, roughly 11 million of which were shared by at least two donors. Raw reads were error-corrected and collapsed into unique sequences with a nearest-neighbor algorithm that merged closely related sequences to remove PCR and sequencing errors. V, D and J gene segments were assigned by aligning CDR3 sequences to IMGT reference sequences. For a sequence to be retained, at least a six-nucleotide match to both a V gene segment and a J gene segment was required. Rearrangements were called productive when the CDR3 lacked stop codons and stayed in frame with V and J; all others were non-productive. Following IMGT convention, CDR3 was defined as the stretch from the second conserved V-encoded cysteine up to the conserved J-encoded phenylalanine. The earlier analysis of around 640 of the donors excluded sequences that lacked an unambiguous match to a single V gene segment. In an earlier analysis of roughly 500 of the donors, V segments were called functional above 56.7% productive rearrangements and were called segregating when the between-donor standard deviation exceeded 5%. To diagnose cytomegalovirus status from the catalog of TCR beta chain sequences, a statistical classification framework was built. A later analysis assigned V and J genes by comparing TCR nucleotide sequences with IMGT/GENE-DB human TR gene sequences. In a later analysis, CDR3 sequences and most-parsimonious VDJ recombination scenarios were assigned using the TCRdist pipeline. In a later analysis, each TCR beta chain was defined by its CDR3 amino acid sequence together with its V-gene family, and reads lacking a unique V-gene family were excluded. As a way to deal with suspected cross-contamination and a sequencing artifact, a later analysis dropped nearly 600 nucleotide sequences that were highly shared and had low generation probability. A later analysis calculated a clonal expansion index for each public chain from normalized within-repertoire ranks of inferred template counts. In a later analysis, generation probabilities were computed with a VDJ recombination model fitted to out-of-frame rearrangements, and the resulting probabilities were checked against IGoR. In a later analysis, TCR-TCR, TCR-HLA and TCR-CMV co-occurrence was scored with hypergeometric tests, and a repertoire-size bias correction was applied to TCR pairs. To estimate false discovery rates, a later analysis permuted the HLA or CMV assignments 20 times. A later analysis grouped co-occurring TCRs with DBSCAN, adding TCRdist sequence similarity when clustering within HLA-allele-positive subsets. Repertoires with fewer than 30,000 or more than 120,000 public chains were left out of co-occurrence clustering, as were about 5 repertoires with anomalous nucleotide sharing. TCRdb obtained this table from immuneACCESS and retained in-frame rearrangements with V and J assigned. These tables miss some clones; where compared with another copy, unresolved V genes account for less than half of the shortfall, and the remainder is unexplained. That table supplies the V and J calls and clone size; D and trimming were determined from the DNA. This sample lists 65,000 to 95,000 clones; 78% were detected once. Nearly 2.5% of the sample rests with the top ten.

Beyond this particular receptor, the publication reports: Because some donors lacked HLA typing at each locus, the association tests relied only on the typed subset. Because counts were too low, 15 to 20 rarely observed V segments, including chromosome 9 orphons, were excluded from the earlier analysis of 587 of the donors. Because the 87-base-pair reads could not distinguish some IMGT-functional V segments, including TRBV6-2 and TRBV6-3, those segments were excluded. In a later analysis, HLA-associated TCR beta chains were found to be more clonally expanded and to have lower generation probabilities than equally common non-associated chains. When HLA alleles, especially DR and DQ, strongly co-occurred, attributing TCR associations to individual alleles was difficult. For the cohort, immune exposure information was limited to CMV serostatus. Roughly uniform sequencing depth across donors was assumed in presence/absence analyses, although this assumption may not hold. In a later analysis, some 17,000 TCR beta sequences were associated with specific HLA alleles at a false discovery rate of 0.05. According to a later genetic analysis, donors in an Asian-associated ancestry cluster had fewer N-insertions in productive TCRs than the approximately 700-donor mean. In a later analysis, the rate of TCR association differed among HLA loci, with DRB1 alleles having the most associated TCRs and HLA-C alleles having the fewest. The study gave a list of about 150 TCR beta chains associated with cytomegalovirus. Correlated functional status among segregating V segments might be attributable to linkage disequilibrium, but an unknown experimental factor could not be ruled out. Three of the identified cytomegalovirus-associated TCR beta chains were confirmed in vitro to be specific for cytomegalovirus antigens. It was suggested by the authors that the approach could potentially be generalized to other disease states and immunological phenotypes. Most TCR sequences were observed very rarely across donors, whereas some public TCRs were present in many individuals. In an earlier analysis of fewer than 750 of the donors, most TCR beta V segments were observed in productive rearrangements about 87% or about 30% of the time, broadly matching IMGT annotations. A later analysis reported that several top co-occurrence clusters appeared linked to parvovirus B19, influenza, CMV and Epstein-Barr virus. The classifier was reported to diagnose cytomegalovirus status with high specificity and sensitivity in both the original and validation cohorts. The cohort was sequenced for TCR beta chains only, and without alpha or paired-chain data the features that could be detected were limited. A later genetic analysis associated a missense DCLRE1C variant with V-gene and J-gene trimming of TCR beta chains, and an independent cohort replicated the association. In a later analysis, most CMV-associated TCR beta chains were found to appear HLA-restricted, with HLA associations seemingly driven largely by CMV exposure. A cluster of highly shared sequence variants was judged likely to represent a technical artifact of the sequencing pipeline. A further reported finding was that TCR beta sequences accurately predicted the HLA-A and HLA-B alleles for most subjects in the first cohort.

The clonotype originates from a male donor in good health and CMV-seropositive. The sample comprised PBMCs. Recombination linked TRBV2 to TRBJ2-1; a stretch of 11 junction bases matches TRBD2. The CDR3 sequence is CASVLDPYTSGGYNEQFF. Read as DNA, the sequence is TGTGCCAGCGTCTTAGACCCTTACACTAGCGGGGGCTACAATGAGCAGTTCTTC.